This T cell receptor (beta chain) was sequenced in a study of blood T cell repertoires in COVID-19. Study-wide background: Samples taken during acute and convalescent COVID-19 were collected in the United States, Italy and Spain.

In the original processing: Using reference gene primer amplification, nucleated cell counts were estimated. TCRdb keeps only in-frame clones here, not all; method: immunoSEQ multiplex PCR. For V, J and clone size, that table is used; D and trimming come from the DNA. Among about 35,000 clones listed, roughly four fifths were seen once. CDR3 length equals 19 residues. Looked up from germline, CDR1 is LGHNA and CDR2 is YNFKEQ. V shed 4 bases and J 1 base; nucleotides not matched to a gene: 12. The V gene is TRBV4-2, the J gene TRBJ1-3, with 11 bases matching TRBD1. This clonotype originated in a man aged 80 or over with active or convalescent COVID-19. The sample taken for sequencing was peripheral blood. In DNA form, the CDR3 reads TGTGCCAGCAGCCGTAGACCGGGACAGGGGGTATTTTCTGGAAACACCATATATTTT. Protein sequence: CASSRRPGQGVFSGNTIYF.